This TCR beta chain emerged from a study of shared clonotypes between healthy human individuals. Background on the study: CD4 naive and CD4 memory each took three plates per donor, while CD8 naive took two and CD8 memory one. Notes on the study in general: Larger richness was generally estimated for naive than memory subsets. The genetic and exposure-history diversity represented was limited by few donors.

CD4+ cells were split into CD45RA+ naive and CD45RA-negative memory subsets. Some clones are missing from TCRdb's copy, which holds only in-frame ones; the method was immunoSEQ multiplex PCR. This table holds around 2.3 million clones, roughly 95% found once. V lost 5 bases and J lost 2, with 13 bases in between. CDR3 length equals 14 residues. CDR1 and CDR2 from the germline V gene are SGHTA and FQGTGA. This clone was seen a single time. The antigen is unknown. The chain carries TRBV7-3 and TRBJ2-7; D is perhaps TRBD1 (5 bases). The sample comprised naive CD4+ T cells sorted from blood. Subset defined: CD45RA+ positively selected. This receptor was taken from a man between 18 and 29 years old in good health. Here the CDR3 DNA reads TGTGCCAGCAGCCAAGGGCCAGGGACCTACGAGCAGTACTTC. The encoded protein is CASSQGPGTYEQYF.